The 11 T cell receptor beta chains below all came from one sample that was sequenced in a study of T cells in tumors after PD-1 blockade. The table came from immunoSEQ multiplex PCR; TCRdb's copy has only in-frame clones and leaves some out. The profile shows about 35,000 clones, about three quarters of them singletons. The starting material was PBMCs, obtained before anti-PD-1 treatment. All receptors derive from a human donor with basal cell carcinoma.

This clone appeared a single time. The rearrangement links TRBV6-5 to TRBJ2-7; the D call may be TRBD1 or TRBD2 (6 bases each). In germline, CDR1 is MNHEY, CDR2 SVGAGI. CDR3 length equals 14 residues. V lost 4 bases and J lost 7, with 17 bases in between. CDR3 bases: TGTGCCAGCAGTTTAAGGGGGGATCGGGGTGAGCAGTACTTC. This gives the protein CASSLRGDRGEQYF.

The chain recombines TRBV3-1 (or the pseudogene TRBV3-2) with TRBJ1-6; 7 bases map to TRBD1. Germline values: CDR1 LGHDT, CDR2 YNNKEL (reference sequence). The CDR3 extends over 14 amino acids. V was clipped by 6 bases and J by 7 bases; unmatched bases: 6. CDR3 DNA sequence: TGTGCCAGCAGATATGGGACAGAGAATTCACCCCTCCACTTT. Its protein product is CASRYGTENSPLHF.

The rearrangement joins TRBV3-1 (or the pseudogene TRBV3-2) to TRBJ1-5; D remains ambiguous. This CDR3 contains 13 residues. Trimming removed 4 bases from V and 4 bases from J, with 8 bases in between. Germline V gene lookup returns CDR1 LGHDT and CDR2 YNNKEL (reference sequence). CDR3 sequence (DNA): TGTGCCAGCAGCCTAAGAATAAATCAGCCCCAGCATTTT. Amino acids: CASSLRINQPQHF.

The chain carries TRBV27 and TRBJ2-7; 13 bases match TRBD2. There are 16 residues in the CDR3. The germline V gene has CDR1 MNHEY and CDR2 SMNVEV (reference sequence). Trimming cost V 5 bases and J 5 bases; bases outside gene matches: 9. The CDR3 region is CASSRYRTSGGNEQYF. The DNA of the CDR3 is TGTGCCAGCAGTCGATATCGGACTAGCGGGGGAAACGAGCAGTACTTC.

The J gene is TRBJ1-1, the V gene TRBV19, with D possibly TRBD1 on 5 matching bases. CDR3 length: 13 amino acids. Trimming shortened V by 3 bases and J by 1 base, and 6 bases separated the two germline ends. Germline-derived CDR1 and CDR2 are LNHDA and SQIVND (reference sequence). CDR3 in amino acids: CASSIDRNTEAFF. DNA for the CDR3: TGTGCCAGTAGTATTGACAGGAACACTGAAGCTTTCTTT.

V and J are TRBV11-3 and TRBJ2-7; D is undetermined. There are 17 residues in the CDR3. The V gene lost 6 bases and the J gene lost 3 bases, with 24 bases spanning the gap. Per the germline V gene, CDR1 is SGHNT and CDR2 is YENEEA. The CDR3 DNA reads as TGTGCCAGCAGGCTCGGATTGTCGGACGATTTATTCTACGAGCAGTACTTC. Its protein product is CASRLGLSDDLFYEQYF. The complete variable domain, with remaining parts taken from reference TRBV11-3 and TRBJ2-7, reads EAGVVQSPRYKIIEKKQPVAFWCNPISGHNTLYWYLQNLGQGPELLIRYENEEAVDDSQLPKDRFSAERLKGVDSTLKIQPAELGDSAVYLCASRLGLSDDLFYEQYFGPGTRLTVT.

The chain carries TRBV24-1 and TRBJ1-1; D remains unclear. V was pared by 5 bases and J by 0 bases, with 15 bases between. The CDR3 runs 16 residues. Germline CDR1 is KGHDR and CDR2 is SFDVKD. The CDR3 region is CATSGERRALNTEAFF. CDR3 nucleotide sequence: TGTGCCACCAGTGGTGAAAGGAGGGCGTTGAACACTGAAGCTTTCTTT.

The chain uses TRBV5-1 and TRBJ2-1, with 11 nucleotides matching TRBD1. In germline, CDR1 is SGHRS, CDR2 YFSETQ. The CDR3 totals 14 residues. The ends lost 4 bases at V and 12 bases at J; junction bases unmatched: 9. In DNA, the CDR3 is TGCGCCAGCAGCCAGGGGACAGGGGGTCGCGGGCAGTTCTTC. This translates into CASSQGTGGRGQFF.

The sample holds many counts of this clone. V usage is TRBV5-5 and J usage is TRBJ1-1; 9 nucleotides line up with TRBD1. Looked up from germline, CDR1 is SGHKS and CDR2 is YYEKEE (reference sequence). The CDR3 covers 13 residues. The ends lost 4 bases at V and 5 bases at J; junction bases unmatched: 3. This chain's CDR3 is CASSLDRGTEAFF. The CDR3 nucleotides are TGTGCCAGCAGCCTAGACAGGGGGACTGAAGCTTTCTTT.

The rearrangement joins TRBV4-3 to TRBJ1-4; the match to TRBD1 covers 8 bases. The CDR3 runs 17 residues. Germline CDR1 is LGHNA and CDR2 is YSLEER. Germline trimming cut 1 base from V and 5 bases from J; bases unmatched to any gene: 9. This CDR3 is CASSQVGTGIKNEKLFF. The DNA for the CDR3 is TGCGCCAGCAGCCAAGTCGGGACAGGTATTAAAAATGAAAAACTGTTTTTT.

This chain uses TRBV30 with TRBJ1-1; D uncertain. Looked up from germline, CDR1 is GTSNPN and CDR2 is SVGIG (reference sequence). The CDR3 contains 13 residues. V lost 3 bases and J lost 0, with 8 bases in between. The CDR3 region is CAWRRLMNTEAFF. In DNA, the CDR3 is TGTGCCTGGAGGAGACTTATGAACACTGAAGCTTTCTTT.